Following are 24 T cell receptor beta chains from one sample sequenced in a study of cytomegalovirus exposure and HLA in healthy donors. Researchers ran the PCR with 60 Vbeta and 13 Jbeta primers. Sequencing used immunoSEQ multiplex PCR; TCRdb keeps in-frame clones, though not all of them. The sample records some 170,000 clones, 65% to 75% being singletons. The sequencing input was PBMCs. Every receptor here comes from a human donor in good health.

V and J are TRBV7-8 and TRBJ1-6; D gene unclear. Deletions cut 2 bases from V and 16 bases from J, with 9 bases between. Per germline, CDR1 SGHVS and CDR2 FQNEAQ. The length of the CDR3 is 11 residues. CDR3 DNA: TGTGCCAGCAGCTTATTAACCGAGCTCCACTTT. Protein sequence: CASSLLTELHF.

This clone was detected a few times. V usage is TRBV7-3 and J usage is TRBJ2-3, with D perhaps TRBD2 (5 bases). Germline V CDR1 and CDR2: SGHTA, FQGTGA. The length of the CDR3 is 19 residues. V shed 1 base and J shed 1 base, with 21 bases lying between them. CDR3 in DNA: TGTGCCAGCAGCTTAAATGGCCTGAGGGCTAGCAGCCGCACAGATACGCAGTATTTT. Translated: CASSLNGLRASSRTDTQYF.

The V gene is TRBV4-1, the J gene TRBJ2-7; tentative D call: TRBD1 (6 bases). The CDR3 consists of 14 residues. V shed 6 bases and J shed 0 bases, with 12 bases lying between them. CDR1 and CDR2 (germline): MGHRA, YSYEKL. CDR3 in amino acids: CASRRQVFSYEQYF. The CDR3 DNA sequence: TGCGCCAGCAGACGACAGGTATTCTCCTACGAGCAGTACTTC.

This clone was counted a few times. V is TRBV28 and J is TRBJ1-5; the match to TRBD1 covers 8 bases. V was pared by 3 bases and J by 0 bases, with 19 bases of the junction left unmatched. The CDR3 loop spans 21 amino acids. From germline, CDR1 is MDHEN and CDR2 SYDVKM. The DNA for the CDR3 is TGTGCCAGCAGTTTTTTTGCAGTCCGGGACAGGCCAAAATATAGCAATCAGCCCCAGCATTTT. It is translated as CASSFFAVRDRPKYSNQPQHF.

This clone was picked up a small number of times. The rearrangement links TRBV6-5 to TRBJ1-2, with D possibly matching TRBD1 (6 bases). Trimming removed 6 bases from V and 2 bases from J, with 16 bases in between. The CDR3 runs 15 residues. CDR1 MNHEY and CDR2 SVGAGI come from the germline V gene. This chain's CDR3 is CASRELQGANYGYTF. As DNA, the CDR3 is TGTGCCAGCAGGGAACTACAGGGCGCAAACTATGGCTACACCTTC.

The chain recombines TRBV27 with TRBJ2-1; D may be TRBD1 (6 bases). CDR1 MNHEY and CDR2 SMNVEV come from the germline V gene (reference sequence). This CDR3 is built from 16 residues. Trimming took 3 bases from V and 6 from J, leaving 18 bases between them. This chain's CDR3 is CASSLGNRVYSNEQFF. The CDR3 DNA reads TGTGCCAGCAGTTTGGGGAACAGGGTGTATAGCAATGAGCAGTTCTTC.

This clone was recorded once. This chain joins TRBV5-6 and TRBJ2-7; D is unresolved. Germline-derived CDR1 and CDR2 are SGHDT and YYEEEE. V lost 2 bases to trimming and J lost 3 bases, with 15 bases between them. The CDR3 loop spans 15 amino acids. The CDR3 coding sequence is TGTGCCAGCAGCTTAAATGGGCAGCTCCGCTACGAGCAGTACTTC. This codes for CASSLNGQLRYEQYF. Filled out from reference TRBV5-6 and TRBJ2-7, the complete variable domain reads DAGVTQSPTHLIKTRGQQVTLRCSPKSGHDTVSWYQQALGQGPQFIFQYYEEEERQRGNFPDRFSGHQFPNYSSELNVNALLLGDSALYLCASSLNGQLRYEQYFGPGTRLTVT.

This chain links TRBV5-4 with TRBJ1-1; D remains unclear. The CDR3 runs 13 residues. Trimming cost V 2 bases and J 0 bases, with 5 bases left between them. Germline loops: CDR1 SGHNT, CDR2 YYREEE (reference sequence). The CDR3: CASSFSVNTEAFF. The CDR3 bases are TGTGCCAGCAGCTTTTCGGTGAACACTGAAGCTTTCTTT.

This rearrangement joins TRBV2 to TRBJ2-1, with 9 bases identical to TRBD2. The CDR3 loop spans 15 amino acids. Trimming removed 2 bases from V and 2 bases from J; junction bases left unmatched: 1. The V gene's germline CDR1 is SNHLY and CDR2 FYNNEI. The CDR3 bases are TGTGCCAGCAGTGAATCTAGCGGGGCCTACAATGAGCAGTTCTTC. Translated, it gives CASSESSGAYNEQFF. Supplemented by reference TRBV2 and TRBJ2-1, the full variable domain reads EPEVTQTPSHQVTQMGQEVILRCVPISNHLYFYWYRQILGQKVEFLVSFYNNEISEKSEIFDDQFSVERPDGSNFTLKIRSTKLEDSAMYFCASSESSGAYNEQFFGPGTRLTVL.

V is TRBV5-1 and J is TRBJ1-6, with TRBD1 identical over 8 bases. The V gene's germline CDR1 is SGHRS and CDR2 YFSETQ. The CDR3 length is 15 residues. Losses at the gene ends were 3 bases for V and 7 bases for J; bases not matched to a gene: 6. The CDR3 protein is CASSSRTGTNSPLHF. The CDR3 region has the DNA TGCGCCAGCAGCTCCAGGACAGGGACGAATTCACCCCTCCACTTT.

The rearrangement joins TRBV7-9 to TRBJ1-4, with 7 bases matching TRBD1. V was clipped by 5 bases and J by 2 bases; unmatched bases: 14. The CDR3 totals 18 residues. CDR1 is SEHNR and CDR2 is FQNEAQ in the germline V gene (reference sequence). The DNA of the CDR3 is TGTGCCAGCAGCCTCCCTCCGGGACAGCCGCAGACTAATGAAAAACTGTTTTTT. Its translation is CASSLPPGQPQTNEKLFF.

This rearrangement joins TRBV6-5 to TRBJ1-2; perhaps TRBD1 as D (5 bases). Germline values: CDR1 MNHEY, CDR2 SVGAGI. Between the trimmed V and J ends, which lost 5 bases and 4 bases, there was a span of 8 bases. CDR3 length equals 12 residues. CDR3 sequence: CASSTGGYGYTF. The CDR3 region has the DNA TGTGCCAGCAGTACCGGGGGCTATGGCTACACCTTC.

This chain connects TRBV6-6 to TRBJ1-2; the D is unclear. The CDR3 totals 14 residues. The germline V gene encodes CDR1 MNHNY and CDR2 SVGAGI (reference sequence). The ends were cut back, 2 bases at V and 7 bases at J, with 14 bases in the middle. This CDR3 reads CASSYGLSGSGYTF. The CDR3 DNA reads as TGTGCCAGCAGTTACGGACTCTCCGGATCTGGCTACACCTTC.

The rearrangement links TRBV11-3 to TRBJ2-7; 8 bases are a match to TRBD2. V dropped 5 bases and J dropped 1; count of bases not matched to a gene: 7. Germline V CDR1 and CDR2: SGHNT, YENEEA. The CDR3 consists of 15 residues. The CDR3 sequence is CASSRRGGGSYEQYF. DNA of the CDR3: TGTGCCAGCAGCCGTCGGGGCGGGGGGTCCTACGAGCAGTACTTC.

The rearrangement uses TRBV19 and TRBJ1-3, with a tentative D call TRBD1 (6 bases). The CDR3 is 14 residues long. The V end was cut by 3 bases, the J end by 2 bases, with 8 bases between. Germline V gene sequence: CDR1 LNHDA, CDR2 SQIVND (reference sequence). The CDR3 DNA reads as TGTGCCAGTAGTATTTCAGGGGCTGGAAACACCATATATTTT. This gives the protein CASSISGAGNTIYF.

The V gene is TRBV15, the J gene TRBJ2-3, with D unresolved. The germline CDR1 and CDR2 sequences are LNHNV and YYDKDF (reference sequence). The CDR3 extends over 14 amino acids. Deletions cut 2 bases from V and 3 bases from J, with 9 bases between. In nucleotides, the CDR3 is TGTGCCACCAGCAGAAGAACGCGGACAGATACGCAGTATTTT. As protein: CATSRRTRTDTQYF.

Comment on this clone: The sample has other DNA sequences that encode this CDR3 too. The chain uses TRBV7-3 and TRBJ2-3, with 10 bases identical to TRBD2. J lost 1 base, V lost 5 bases, and 0 bases had no gene match. Germline V gene data show CDR1 as SGHTA and CDR2 as FQGTGA. This CDR3 contains 14 residues. For the CDR3, the DNA is TGTGCCAGCAGCCTAGCGGGGGGCACAGATACGCAGTATTTT. It is translated as CASSLAGGTDTQYF.

The chain uses TRBV7-6 and TRBJ1-3; D is unresolved. The CDR3 runs to 16 residues. Trimming shortened V by 1 base and J by 4 bases, and 14 bases separated the two germline ends. Germline CDR1 and CDR2: SGHVS and FNYEAQ. DNA of the CDR3: TGTGCCAGCAGCTTAGGACTCATTGCTTCAGGAAACACCATATATTTT. Its protein product is CASSLGLIASGNTIYF. Looking up the rest from reference TRBV7-6 and TRBJ1-3 gives the full variable domain: GAGVSQSPRYKVTKRGQDVALRCDPISGHVSLYWYRQALGQGPEFLTYFNYEAQQDKSGLPNDRFSAERPEGSISTLTIQRTEQRDSAMYRCASSLGLIASGNTIYFGEGSWLTVV.

The chain employs TRBV18 and TRBJ1-2; D might be TRBD1 (6 bases). The CDR3 covers 14 residues. Between the trimmed V and J ends, which lost 6 bases and 6 bases, there was a span of 17 bases. The germline gives CDR1 KGHSH, CDR2 LQKENI. The CDR3 sequence: CASSPIEQGNGYTF. DNA of the CDR3: TGTGCCAGCTCCCCCATAGAACAGGGAAATGGCTACACCTTC.

The chain couples TRBV19 to TRBJ1-2; 9 bases line up with TRBD1. Germline lookup yields CDR1 LNHDA and CDR2 SQIVND (reference sequence). The CDR3 runs to 14 residues. Trimming took 4 bases from V and 6 from J; bases not matched to a gene: 6. The CDR3 here is CASSTRQGDDGYTF. In DNA, the CDR3 is TGTGCCAGTAGTACAAGACAGGGGGACGATGGCTACACCTTC.

The rearrangement uses TRBV30 and TRBJ1-2; TRBD1 matches 7 bases. With V trimmed by 5 bases and J by 9 bases, 12 bases remained unmatched. The germline gives CDR1 GTSNPN, CDR2 SVGIG (reference sequence). This CDR3 region has 13 residues. The CDR3 nucleotides read TGTGCCTGGGTGACAGGGACTTATGACAGCTACACCTTC. This sequence encodes CAWVTGTYDSYTF.

A single count supports this clone. The chain carries TRBV5-8 and TRBJ1-3; 8 positions match TRBD1. Germline V gene lookup returns CDR1 SGHTS and CDR2 YDEGEE. This CDR3 contains 14 residues. V was pared by 6 bases and J by 4 bases, with 6 bases of the junction left unmatched. The CDR3: CASILGTGGNTIYF. The DNA for the CDR3 is TGTGCCAGCATTTTAGGGACAGGAGGAAACACCATATATTTT.

V and J are TRBV10-2 and TRBJ1-5, with a possible D match to TRBD1 (5 bases). Trimming stripped 5 bases from V and 4 bases from J, with 15 bases between. The germline CDR1 and CDR2 sequences are WSHSY and SAAADI. The CDR3 length is 15 residues. The CDR3, as DNA: TGCGCCAGCAGTAAACGGGAGGGGATTAATCAGCCCCAGCATTTT. This sequence encodes CASSKREGINQPQHF.

The V call is TRBV5-1, the J call TRBJ2-7; D perhaps matches TRBD1 (5 bases). This CDR3 is 15 amino acids long. Trimming removed 5 bases from V and 6 bases from J, with 21 bases in between. The germline gives CDR1 SGHRS, CDR2 YFSETQ. For the CDR3, the DNA is TGCGCCAGCAGGGAAGGGGAAGCGAGGAGTGGCGAGCAGTACTTC. It encodes CASREGEARSGEQYF.